The rows below give T cell receptor beta chains drawn from one sample of a study of control samples from healthy donors and cancer patients. Clones were sequenced by immunoSEQ multiplex PCR, and TCRdb holds only the in-frame ones, with some missing. The repertoire has more than 140,000 clones, roughly 94% of them found once; the top ten carry approximately 14%. Sequences were obtained from blood. The receptors stem from a middle-aged man in good health. CDR3s include the opening cysteine and the closing phenylalanine or tryptophan. A D gene is named only where the DNA matches it firmly. A clone size is listed for some rows: how often the clone was seen (once, few, many), or a class if it is expanded.

clone_size j_call d_call v_call cdr3_aa cdr3_nt
- TRBJ1-4 - TRBV3-1/TRBV3-2 CASSQGASGANEKLFF TGTGCCAGCAGCCAAGGGGCCTCGGGGGCTAATGAAAAACTGTTTTTT
- TRBJ2-7 TRBD1 TRBV28 CASSSPTGREQYF TGTGCCAGCAGTTCTCCGACAGGGAGAGAGCAGTACTTC
- TRBJ1-1 - TRBV6-5 CASIGRDGYNTEAFF TGTGCCAGCATAGGGCGGGACGGGTACAACACTGAAGCTTTCTTT
- TRBJ1-2 - TRBV7-9 CASTTTTSGNGYTF TGTGCCAGCACTACTACGACCTCGGGGAATGGCTACACCTTC
- TRBJ2-2 - TRBV29-1 CSVDRQGITGELFF TGCAGCGTAGACCGTCAGGGAATCACCGGGGAGCTGTTTTTT
- TRBJ2-2 - TRBV9 CASSVSLGGNTGELFF TGTGCCAGCAGCGTCTCCTTGGGCGGCAACACCGGGGAGCTGTTTTTT
- TRBJ1-1 - TRBV5-1 CASSRAWTAEAFF TGCGCCAGCAGCCGCGCCTGGACGGCTGAAGCTTTCTTT
- TRBJ1-1 - TRBV6-6 CASSYSGGGNTEAFF TGTGCCAGCAGTTACTCGGGCGGAGGGAACACTGAAGCTTTCTTT
once TRBJ2-1 TRBD2 TRBV19 CASSTLAGGSYNEQFF TGTGCCAGTAGTACACTAGCGGGAGGGTCCTACAATGAGCAGTTCTTC
- TRBJ2-1 - TRBV11-3 CASSLFGGPYNEQFF TGTGCCAGCAGCTTATTCGGAGGCCCCTACAATGAGCAGTTCTTC
- TRBJ1-2 - TRBV9 CASNSWFYGYTF TGTGCCAGCAACAGCTGGTTCTATGGCTACACCTTC
- TRBJ1-3 TRBD1 TRBV2 CASKTGGSGNTIYF TGTGCCAGCAAGACAGGGGGCTCTGGAAACACCATATATTTT
- TRBJ2-3 - TRBV20-1 CSASGGTDTQYF TGCAGTGCTAGTGGGGGCACAGATACGCAGTATTTT
- TRBJ1-1 TRBD1 TRBV7-9 CASSFPRLGQGKNTEAFF TGTGCCAGCAGCTTCCCCAGGTTGGGACAGGGAAAGAACACTGAAGCTTTCTTT
- TRBJ2-3 - TRBV3-1/TRBV3-2 CASSQLTPPDTQYF TGTGCCAGCAGCCAATTAACCCCCCCAGATACGCAGTATTTT
- TRBJ2-7 - TRBV7-2 CASSLGRLAYEQYF TGTGCCAGCAGCTTAGGGCGGCTTGCCTACGAGCAGTACTTC
- TRBJ1-2 - TRBV24-1 CATSDPDTAGGYGYTF TGTGCCACCAGTGATCCTGACACCGCCGGGGGCTATGGCTACACCTTC
- TRBJ1-5 - TRBV6-5 CASRRGLNQPQHF TGTGCCAGCCGCCGGGGGCTCAATCAGCCCCAGCATTTT
once TRBJ2-3 TRBD1 TRBV5-4 CASSLGGQGSTDTQYF TGTGCCAGCAGCTTGGGAGGACAGGGGAGCACAGATACGCAGTATTTT
- TRBJ2-6 TRBD1 TRBV9 CASSAQKTGGVAGANVLTF TGTGCCAGCAGCGCCCAAAAGACAGGGGGCGTTGCTGGGGCCAACGTCCTGACTTTC
- TRBJ1-1 TRBD1 TRBV9 CASSPQTGGVSFF TGTGCCAGCAGCCCACAGACAGGGGGCGTTTCTTTCTTT
once TRBJ1-5 TRBD1 TRBV4-1 CASSQATGGQPQHF TGCGCCAGCAGCCAAGCGACAGGGGGTCAGCCCCAGCATTTT
- TRBJ1-2 - TRBV6-2/TRBV6-3 CASSPNELGTNYGYTF TGTGCCAGCAGCCCAAATGAGTTGGGGACAAACTATGGCTACACCTTC
once TRBJ1-5 TRBD1 TRBV18 CASSPGTGNQPQHF TGTGCCAGCTCTCCCGGGACAGGCAATCAGCCCCAGCATTTT
once TRBJ1-2 - TRBV28 CASNEGQSYGYTF TGTGCCAGCAATGAAGGACAGTCTTATGGCTACACCTTC
once TRBJ1-4 - TRBV5-6 CASSLQTGRWEKLFF TGTGCCAGCAGCTTGCAGACAGGTCGGTGGGAAAAACTGTTTTTT
- TRBJ1-3 - TRBV9 CASSVEPSSGNTIYF TGTGCCAGCAGCGTAGAACCCAGCTCTGGAAACACCATATATTTT
once TRBJ2-7 - TRBV9 CASSVGDRHLYEQYF TGTGCCAGCAGCGTGGGAGACAGGCATCTCTACGAGCAGTACTTC